Shown below are 3 T cell receptor beta chains from a single sample sequenced in a study of identical twins. TCRdb reprocessed the 5' RACE reads via MiXCR and lists one record per CDR3 protein. The sample holds approximately 890,000 distinct CDR3 sequences, around 12% seen once. These data were also reused for a study on yellow fever vaccine responses in identical twins.

Sequencing was performed on PBMCs. These receptors were collected from a woman between 18 and 29 years old in good health.

The chain employs TRBV12-3 or TRBV12-4 and TRBJ1-6, with D maybe TRBD1 (6 bases). The CDR3 consists of 16 residues. Trimming shortened V by 2 bases and J by 6 bases, and 14 bases separated the two germline ends. The CDR3 here is CASSLKGGVSNSPLHF. In nucleotides, the CDR3 is TGTGCCAGCAGTTTAAAAGGGGGGGTCTCTAATTCACCCCTCCACTTT.

This clonotype came up many times. The chain recombines TRBV7-9 with TRBJ2-3; D is ambiguous. Trimming shortened V by 5 bases and J by 3 bases, and 0 bases separated the two germline ends. This CDR3 is built from 10 residues. Germline V lookup: CDR1 SEHNR, CDR2 FQNEAQ (reference sequence). CDR3 sequence (DNA): TGTGCCAGCAGCACAGATACGCAGTATTTT. It codes for CASSTDTQYF.

This clonotype was seen a handful of times. The rearrangement joins TRBV12-3 or TRBV12-4 to TRBJ1-1; 7 bases agree with TRBD1. The CDR3 sequence is 15 residues long. With V trimmed by 5 bases and J by 4 bases, 10 bases remained unmatched. CDR3 residues: CASSLGGTVGTEAFF. The DNA for the CDR3 is TGTGCCAGCAGTCTCGGAGGGACAGTTGGCACTGAAGCTTTCTTT.